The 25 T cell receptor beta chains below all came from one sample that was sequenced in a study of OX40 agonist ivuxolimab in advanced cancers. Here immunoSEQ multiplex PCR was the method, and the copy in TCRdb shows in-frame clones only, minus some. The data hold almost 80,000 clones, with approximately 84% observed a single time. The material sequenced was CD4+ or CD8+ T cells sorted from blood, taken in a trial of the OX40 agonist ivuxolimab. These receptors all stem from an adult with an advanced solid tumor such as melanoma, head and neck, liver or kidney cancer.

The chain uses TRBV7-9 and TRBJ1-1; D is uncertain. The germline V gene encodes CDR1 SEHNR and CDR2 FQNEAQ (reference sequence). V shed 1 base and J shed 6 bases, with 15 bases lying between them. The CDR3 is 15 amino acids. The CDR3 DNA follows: TGTGCCAGCAGCTTAGTGTTAGGCTCCCTCTCTGAAGCTTTCTTT. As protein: CASSLVLGSLSEAFF.

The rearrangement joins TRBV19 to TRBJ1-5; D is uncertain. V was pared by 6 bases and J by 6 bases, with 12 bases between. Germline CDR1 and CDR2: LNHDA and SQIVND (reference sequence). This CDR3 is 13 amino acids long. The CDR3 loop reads CASSAVVTQPQHF. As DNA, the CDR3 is TGTGCCAGTAGCGCGGTGGTTACTCAGCCCCAGCATTTT. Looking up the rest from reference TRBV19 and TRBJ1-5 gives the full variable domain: DGGITQSPKYLFRKEGQNVTLSCEQNLNHDAMYWYRQDPGQGLRLIYYSQIVNDFQKGDIAEGYSVSREKKESFPLTVTSAQKNPTAFYLCASSAVVTQPQHFGDGTRLSIL.

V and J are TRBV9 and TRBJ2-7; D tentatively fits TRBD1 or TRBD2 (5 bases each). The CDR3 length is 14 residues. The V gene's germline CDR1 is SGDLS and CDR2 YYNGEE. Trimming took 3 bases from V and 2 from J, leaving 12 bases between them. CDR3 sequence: CASSARDAAYEQYF. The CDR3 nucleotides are TGTGCCAGCAGCGCTAGGGACGCTGCCTACGAGCAGTACTTC.

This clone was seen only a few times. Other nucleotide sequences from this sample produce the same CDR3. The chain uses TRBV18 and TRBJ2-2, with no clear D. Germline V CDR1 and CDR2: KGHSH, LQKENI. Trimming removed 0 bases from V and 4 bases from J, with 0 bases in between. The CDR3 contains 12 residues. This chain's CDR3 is CASSPPTGELFF. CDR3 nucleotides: TGTGCCAGCTCACCACCCACCGGGGAGCTGTTTTTT. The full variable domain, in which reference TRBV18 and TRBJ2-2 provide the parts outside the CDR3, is NAGVMQNPRHLVRRRGQEARLRCSPMKGHSHVYWYRQLPEEGLKFMVYLQKENIIDESGMPKERFSAEFPKEGPSILRIQQVVRGDSAAYFCASSPPTGELFFGEGSRLTVL.

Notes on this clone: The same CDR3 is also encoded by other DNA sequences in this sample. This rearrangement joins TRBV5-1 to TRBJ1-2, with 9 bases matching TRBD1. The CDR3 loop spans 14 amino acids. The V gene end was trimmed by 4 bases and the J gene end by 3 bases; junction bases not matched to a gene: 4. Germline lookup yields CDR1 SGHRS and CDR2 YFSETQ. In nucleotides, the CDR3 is TGCGCCAGCAGCACGACAGGGGGGGACTATGGCTACACCTTC. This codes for CASSTTGGDYGYTF.

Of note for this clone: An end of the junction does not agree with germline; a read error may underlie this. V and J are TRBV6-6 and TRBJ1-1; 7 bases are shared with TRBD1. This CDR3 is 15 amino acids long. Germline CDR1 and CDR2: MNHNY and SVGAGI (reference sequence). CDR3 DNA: TGTGCCAGCAGTTACACCCCGACAGGGAACCCTGAAGCTTTCTTT. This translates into CASSYTPTGNPEAFF.

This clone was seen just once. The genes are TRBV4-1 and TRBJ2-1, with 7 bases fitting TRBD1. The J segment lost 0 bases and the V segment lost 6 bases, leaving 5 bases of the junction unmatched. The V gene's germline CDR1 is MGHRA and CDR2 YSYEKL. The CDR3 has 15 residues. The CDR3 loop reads CASRPTGSSYNEQFF. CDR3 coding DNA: TGCGCCAGCAGGCCGACAGGGAGCTCCTACAATGAGCAGTTCTTC.

The CDR3 DNA reads as TGCGCCAGCAGCCCGGGACTAGCGGATTCCACAGATACGCAGTATTTT. Translation: CASSPGLADSTDTQYF. The V call is TRBV5-1, the J call TRBJ2-3; 11 nucleotides line up with TRBD2. The V gene end was trimmed by 4 bases and the J gene end by 2 bases; junction bases not matched to a gene: 6. The CDR3 loop spans 16 amino acids. CDR1 and CDR2 from the germline V gene are SGHRS and YFSETQ.

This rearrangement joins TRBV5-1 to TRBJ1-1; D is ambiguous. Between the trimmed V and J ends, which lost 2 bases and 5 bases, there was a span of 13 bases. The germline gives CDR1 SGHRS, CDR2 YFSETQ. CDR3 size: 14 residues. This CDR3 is CASSFSVGLTEAFF. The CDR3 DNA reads TGCGCCAGCAGCTTTTCGGTTGGGTTGACTGAAGCTTTCTTT.

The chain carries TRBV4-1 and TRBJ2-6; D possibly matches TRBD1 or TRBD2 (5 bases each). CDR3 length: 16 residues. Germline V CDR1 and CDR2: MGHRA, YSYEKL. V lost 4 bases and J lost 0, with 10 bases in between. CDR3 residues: CASSRDGSSGANVLTF. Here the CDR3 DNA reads TGCGCCAGCAGCCGGGACGGAAGCTCTGGGGCCAACGTCCTGACTTTC.

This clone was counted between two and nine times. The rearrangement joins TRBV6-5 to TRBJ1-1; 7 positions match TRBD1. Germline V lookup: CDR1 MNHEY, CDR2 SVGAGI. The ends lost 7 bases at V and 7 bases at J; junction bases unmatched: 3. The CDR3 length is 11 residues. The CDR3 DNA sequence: TGTGCCAGCATTAACAGGGGTGAAGCTTTCTTT. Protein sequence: CASINRGEAFF.

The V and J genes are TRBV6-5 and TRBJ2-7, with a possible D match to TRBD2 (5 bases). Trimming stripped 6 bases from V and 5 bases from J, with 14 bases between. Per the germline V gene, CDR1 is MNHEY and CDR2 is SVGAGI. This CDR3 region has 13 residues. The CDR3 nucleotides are TGTGCCAGCAGCCAAGCCGGGGAAGACGAGCAGTACTTC. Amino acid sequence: CASSQAGEDEQYF.

For the CDR3, the DNA is TGCGCCAGCAGCTCCGGGACAGGGGGTATCTACGAGCAGTACTTC. Translated, it gives CASSSGTGGIYEQYF. J is TRBJ2-5 and V is TRBV5-1, with TRBD1 matching over 11 bases. The end of the DNA is better explained by TRBJ2-7, so the J call may be wrong. Germline V lookup: CDR1 SGHRS, CDR2 YFSETQ. This CDR3 has 15 amino acids.

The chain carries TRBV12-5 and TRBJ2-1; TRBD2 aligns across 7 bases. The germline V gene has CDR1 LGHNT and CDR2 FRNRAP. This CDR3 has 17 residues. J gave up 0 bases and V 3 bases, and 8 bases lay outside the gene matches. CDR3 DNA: TGTGCTAGTGGTTTAGGCCCACTAGCGAACTCCTACAATGAGCAGTTCTTC. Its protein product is CASGLGPLANSYNEQFF.

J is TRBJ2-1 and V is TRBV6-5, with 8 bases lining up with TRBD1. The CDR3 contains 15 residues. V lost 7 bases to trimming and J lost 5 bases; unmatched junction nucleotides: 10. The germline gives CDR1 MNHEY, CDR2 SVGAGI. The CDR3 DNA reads TGTGCCAGCACTGACGGGACAGGAGGCCACAATGAGCAGTTCTTC. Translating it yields CASTDGTGGHNEQFF.

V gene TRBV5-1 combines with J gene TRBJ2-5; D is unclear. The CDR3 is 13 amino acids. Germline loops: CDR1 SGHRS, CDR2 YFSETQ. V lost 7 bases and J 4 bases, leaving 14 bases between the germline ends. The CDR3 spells CASCVSSRETQYF. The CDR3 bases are TGCGCCAGCTGCGTTAGTTCTAGAGAGACCCAGTACTTC.

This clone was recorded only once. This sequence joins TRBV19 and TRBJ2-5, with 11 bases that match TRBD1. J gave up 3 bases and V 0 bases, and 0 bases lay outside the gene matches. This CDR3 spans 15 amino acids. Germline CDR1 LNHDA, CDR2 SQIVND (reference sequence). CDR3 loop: CASSIEGQGEETQYF. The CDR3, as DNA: TGTGCCAGTAGTATAGAGGGACAGGGGGAAGAGACCCAGTACTTC.

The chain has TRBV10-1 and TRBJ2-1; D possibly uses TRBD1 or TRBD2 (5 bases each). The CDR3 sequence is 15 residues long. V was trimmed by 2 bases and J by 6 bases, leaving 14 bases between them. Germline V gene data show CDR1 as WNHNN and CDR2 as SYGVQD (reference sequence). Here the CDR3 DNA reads TGCGCCAGCAGTGAGCCGGGGCAGGAAAGCAATGAGCAGTTCTTC. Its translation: CASSEPGQESNEQFF.

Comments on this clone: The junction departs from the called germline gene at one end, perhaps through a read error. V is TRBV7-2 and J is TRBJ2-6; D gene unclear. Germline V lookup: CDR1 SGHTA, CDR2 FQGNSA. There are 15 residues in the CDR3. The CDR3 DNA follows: TGTGCCAGCAGTTTAGAACAGTCTGGGGCCAACGTCCTGACTTTC. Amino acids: CASSLEQSGANVLTF.

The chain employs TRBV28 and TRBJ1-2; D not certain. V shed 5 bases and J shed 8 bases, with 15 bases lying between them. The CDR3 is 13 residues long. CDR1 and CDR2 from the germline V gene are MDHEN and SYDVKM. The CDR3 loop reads CASSLRTLWGYTF. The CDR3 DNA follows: TGTGCCAGCAGTCTACGGACCCTATGGGGCTACACCTTC.

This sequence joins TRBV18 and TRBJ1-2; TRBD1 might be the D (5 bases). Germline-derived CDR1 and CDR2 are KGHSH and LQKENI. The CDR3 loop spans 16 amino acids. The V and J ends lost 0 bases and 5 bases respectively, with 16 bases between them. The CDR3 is CASSPPGASGFYGYTF. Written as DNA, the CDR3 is TGTGCCAGCTCACCACCTGGGGCATCGGGATTTTATGGCTACACCTTC.

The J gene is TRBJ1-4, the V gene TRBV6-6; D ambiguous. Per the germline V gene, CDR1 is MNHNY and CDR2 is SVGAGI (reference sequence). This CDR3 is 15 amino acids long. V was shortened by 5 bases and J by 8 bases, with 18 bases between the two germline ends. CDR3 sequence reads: CASSGRTVGSEKLFF. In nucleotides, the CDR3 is TGTGCCAGCAGTGGGCGGACGGTGGGCAGCGAAAAACTGTTTTTT.

CDR3 amino acids: CASSLNRNTEAFF. As DNA, the CDR3 is TGTGCCAGCAGCTTAAACAGAAACACTGAAGCTTTCTTT. The gene calls are TRBV7-9 and TRBJ1-1, with D uncertain. This CDR3 has 13 amino acids. Germline loops: CDR1 SEHNR, CDR2 FQNEAQ (reference sequence). V lost 2 bases and J 2 bases, leaving 6 bases between the germline ends.

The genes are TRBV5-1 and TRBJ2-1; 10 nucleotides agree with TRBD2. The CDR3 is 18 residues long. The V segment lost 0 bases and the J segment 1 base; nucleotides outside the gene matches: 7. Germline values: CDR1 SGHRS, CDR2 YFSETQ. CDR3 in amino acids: CASSLAPGAGGSYNEQFF. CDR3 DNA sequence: TGCGCCAGCAGCTTGGCCCCGGGAGCGGGAGGGTCCTACAATGAGCAGTTCTTC.

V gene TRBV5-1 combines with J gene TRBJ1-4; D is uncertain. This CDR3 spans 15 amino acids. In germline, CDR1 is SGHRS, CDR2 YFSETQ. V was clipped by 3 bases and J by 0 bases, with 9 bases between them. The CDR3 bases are TGCGCCAGCAGCTCAAGGGCAGCAACTAATGAAAAACTGTTTTTT. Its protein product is CASSSRAATNEKLFF. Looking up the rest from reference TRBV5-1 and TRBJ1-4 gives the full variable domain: KAGVTQTPRYLIKTRGQQVTLSCSPISGHRSVSWYQQTPGQGLQFLFEYFSETQRNKGNFPGRFSGRQFSNSRSEMNVSTLELGDSALYLCASSSRAATNEKLFFGSGTQLSVL.